There are many counts of the clone carrying this T cell receptor beta chain. The data belong to a study of regulatory T cells in long-lasting Graves disease. V shed 4 bases and J shed 8 bases, with 15 bases lying between them. Germline V gives CDR1 SGHNT, CDR2 YYREEE (reference sequence). The CDR3 is 14 amino acids. Time point specified: newly diagnosed GD, antithyroid drugs for less than 3 months. Extracted PBMC RNA gave rise to the TCR library. Sequencing libraries for TCR beta were prepared with iRepertoire HTBI primers and Arm-PCR of CDR3 regions. TCRdb re-derived calls from the multiplex PCR reads in MiXCR, one entry per CDR3 protein. The sample yields some 250,000 distinct CDR3 sequences, approximately 20% seen once. The data also belong to a second study, concerning T cells in Graves' hyperthyroidism and ophthalmopathy.

The rearrangement links TRBV5-4 to TRBJ1-4; the D is unclear. Sequencing was performed on peripheral blood mononuclear cells (PBMCs), taken at new diagnosis, from a patient treated with antithyroid drugs. This sequence was found in a young woman with Graves disease. In nucleotides, the CDR3 is TGTGCCAGCAGCCCCAGTATCTCTGACGAAAAACTGTTTTTT. Its protein product is CASSPSISDEKLFF. The full variable domain, rest sourced from reference TRBV5-4 and TRBJ1-4, is ETGVTQSPTHLIKTRGQQVTLRCSSQSGHNTVSWYQQALGQGPQFIFQYYREEENGRGNFPPRFSGLQFPNYSSELNVNALELDDSALYLCASSPSISDEKLFFGSGTQLSVL.